Below, one TCR beta chain is given with its context. The data were taken from a study of cytotoxic CD8 clonotypes in ibrutinib-treated CLL. TCRdb keeps only in-frame clones here, not all; method: immunoSEQ multiplex PCR. This sample has around 29,000 clones, with almost 70% found just once. The TCR originated in a human donor with chronic lymphocytic leukemia. The sample consisted of PBMCs, taken after 24 months of ibrutinib treatment.

The CDR3 DNA follows: TGTGCCAGCTCACCACGGGGTGGAGGACGTCAACCCTCCGAGCAGTACTTC. Translation: CASSPRGGGRQPSEQYF. The chain is built from TRBV18 and TRBJ2-7, with TRBD2 as a possible D gene (5 bases). This CDR3 spans 17 amino acids. CDR1 and CDR2 (germline): KGHSH, LQKENI. Trimming pared 1 base from V and 6 bases from J, leaving 22 bases between.